These T cell receptor beta chains were read from a single sample in a study of molecular identifiers for immune sequencing clone quantification. TCRdb fed the PCR reads into MiXCR, producing one record per CDR3 protein. The table records 60,000 to 70,000 distinct CDR3 sequences, around a sixth of them present only once. The sequencing input was naive CD8+ T cells from blood, with Jurkat cell RNA spiked in. These receptors were collected from a human donor in good health. Some libraries in this study had Jurkat cell RNA spiked in. Each CDR3 is given with its conserved first and last residue. A D gene is named only where the DNA matches it firmly. A row's size may be missing; if present it is once, few, many or a size class.

many	.	TRBV13	CASSLGLNTEAFF
.	.	TRBV7-9	CASSLAVDREQYF
few	.	TRBV13	CASSLSIEAGNYGYTF
many	TRBD2	TRBV27	CASSLGTSGFGRWEQYF
many	.	TRBV7-3	CASSLGGVSSYNEQFF
.	.	TRBV4-1	CASNSRVGGASSYNSPLHF
many	TRBD2	TRBV20-1	CSARVGSGASGYTDTQYF
many	.	TRBV9	CASSVGPGVGTEAFF
many	.	TRBV20-1	CSARPRQVSSYNEQFF
few	.	TRBV28	CASSLKVPDQPQHF
.	.	TRBV9	CASSGAPGVRRYGYTF